The T cell receptor beta chain described here comes from a study of a mutant IDH1 vaccine in newly diagnosed glioma. Germline V gene data show CDR1 as LGHNT and CDR2 as FRNRAP. Trimming at V came to 8 bases and at J to 4 bases, leaving 9 bases not matched to a gene. This CDR3 has 14 amino acids. Time point noted: baseline, week 1 (first vaccination visit). Treatment indicated: pre-vaccination baseline after standard-of-care therapy. Sequencing used immunoSEQ multiplex PCR; TCRdb keeps in-frame clones, though not all of them. The data contain about 67,000 clones, around 83% of them singletons. The V and J genes are TRBV12-5 and TRBJ1-1; 8 bases are shared with TRBD1. This TCR was recovered from a woman aged 18-35 years with glioma. Some clones in this sample may be carry-over from other donors' samples. The material sequenced was peripheral blood mononuclear cells (PBMCs), taken from a glioma patient treated with radiotherapy, temozolomide or both. CDR3 DNA: TGTGCTAGTCAACAGGGGGTTGGTGGCACTGAAGCTTTCTTT. Encoded protein: CASQQGVGGTEAFF.